The 24 T cell receptor beta chains below were found in one sample sequenced in a study of T cells in Graves' hyperthyroidism and ophthalmopathy. There were TCR beta CDR3 regions amplified from RNA transcripts. Using the HTBI primer set, a first-round RT-PCR was run on the TCR CDR3. TCRdb fed the multiplex PCR reads into MiXCR, producing one record per CDR3 protein. The sample includes about 570,000 distinct CDR3 sequences, around 45% seen only once; the top ten take 15% to 20%. The sequenced sample consisted of peripheral blood or thyroid tissue (not recorded which). The receptors originated from an adult woman with Graves' disease, either hyperthyroidism or ophthalmopathy (not recorded which).

The chain carries TRBV20-1 and TRBJ1-5, with 9 positions matching TRBD1. Germline V gives CDR1 DFQATT, CDR2 SNEGSKA (reference sequence). The CDR3 covers 12 residues. The CDR3 sequence: CSETGGNQPQHF. The DNA of the CDR3 is TGCAGCGAGACAGGGGGTAATCAGCCCCAGCATTTT.

This clonotype was picked up one time. The chain carries TRBV24-1 and TRBJ1-1; a weak D match, TRBD1 (5 bases). In germline, CDR1 is KGHDR, CDR2 SFDVKD. V lost 4 bases to trimming and J lost 3 bases, with 11 bases between them. The CDR3 length is 14 residues. The CDR3 reads CATSDGSGDTEAFF. The CDR3 DNA reads TGTGCCACCAGTGACGGATCGGGGGACACTGAAGCTTTCTTT.

Points on this clonotype: A read error may be the cause here, since a much bigger clone is one base away. This rearrangement joins TRBV7-8 to TRBJ2-7, with a tentative D call TRBD2 (6 bases). V was cut by 5 bases and J by 4 bases, with 12 bases left in between. This CDR3 has 13 amino acids. The germline gives CDR1 SGHVS, CDR2 FQNEAQ. DNA for the CDR3: TGTGCCAGCAGCAAAGACGCGGGGTACGAGCAGTACTTC. Protein sequence: CASSKDAGYEQYF.

With regard to this clonotype: A read error is possible here, since a much larger clone lies one base away. The V and J genes are TRBV5-1 and TRBJ2-2; maybe TRBD1 (5 bases). V shed 0 bases and J shed 9 bases, with 12 bases lying between them. Germline CDR1 reads SGHRS; CDR2 reads YFSETQ. This CDR3 contains 14 residues. The DNA for the CDR3 is TGCGCCAGCAGCTTGGACGCAGGGAACTGGGAGCTGTTTTTT. This codes for CASSLDAGNWELFF.

Here the CDR3 DNA reads TGTGCCACCAGCATCGGGGGAGGTCAGCCCCAGCATTTT. As protein: CATSIGGGQPQHF. The gene calls are TRBV24-1 and TRBJ1-5; possibly TRBD1 for D (5 bases). This CDR3 spans 13 amino acids. V dropped 7 bases and J dropped 6 bases, with 12 bases sitting between them. The germline V gene encodes CDR1 KGHDR and CDR2 SFDVKD.

There are many counts of this clonotype. The V call is TRBV7-6, the J call TRBJ2-7; 11 nucleotides align to TRBD2. V gave up 1 base and J gave up 6 bases; unmatched junction bases: 5. Germline V gives CDR1 SGHVS, CDR2 FNYEAQ. The CDR3 runs 15 residues. CDR3 nucleotides: TGTGCCAGCAGCTTAGAACTAGCGGGAGAAGTCGAGCAGTACTTC. Its translation is CASSLELAGEVEQYF.

The CDR3 coding sequence is TGTGCCAGCATCCCGAGGGGCGGGGAGCTGTTTTTT. Amino acids: CASIPRGGELFF. The chain links TRBV2 to TRBJ2-2; D may be TRBD1 or TRBD2 (5 bases each). CDR3 length: 12 residues. Germline-derived CDR1 and CDR2 are SNHLY and FYNNEI. V dropped 7 bases and J dropped 7 bases, with 10 bases sitting between them.

V usage is TRBV20-1 and J usage is TRBJ2-2, with 11 bases that match TRBD2. Looked up from germline, CDR1 is DFQATT and CDR2 is SNEGSKA (reference sequence). J gave up 5 bases and V 3 bases, and 14 bases lay outside the gene matches. This CDR3 comprises 18 residues. In nucleotides, the CDR3 is TGCAGTGCTAGCCTGTGGGAGACTAGCGGGATATTTACCGGGGAGCTGTTTTTT. Amino acid sequence: CSASLWETSGIFTGELFF.

This chain joins TRBV11-2 and TRBJ2-2; TRBD2 aligns across 9 bases. The germline V gene encodes CDR1 SGHAT and CDR2 FQNNGV. This CDR3 is 15 amino acids long. V dropped 3 bases and J dropped 5; count of bases not matched to a gene: 4. CDR3 sequence reads: CASSFLAGTTGELFF. The CDR3 region has the DNA TGTGCCAGCAGCTTTCTAGCGGGAACAACCGGGGAGCTGTTTTTT.

This clonotype appeared a few times. The chain recombines TRBV2 with TRBJ1-5; no definite D call. V gave up 4 bases and J gave up 2 bases, with 6 bases separating them. CDR1 and CDR2 from the germline V gene are SNHLY and FYNNEI. The CDR3 spans 13 residues. The chain's CDR3 is CASSVVRNQPQHF. The CDR3 nucleotides read TGTGCCAGCAGTGTAGTACGCAATCAGCCCCAGCATTTT.

This clonotype was detected a few times. The chain uses TRBV27 and TRBJ1-4; 8 positions match TRBD1. The V gene's germline CDR1 is MNHEY and CDR2 SMNVEV (reference sequence). V trimming: 4 bases; J trimming: 7 bases; junction bases outside the gene matches: 8. This CDR3 has 15 residues. The CDR3 spells CASSYFRGLGEKLFF. CDR3 in DNA: TGTGCCAGCAGTTACTTCAGGGGGCTTGGTGAAAAACTGTTTTTT.

This clonotype was observed at least ten times. This chain uses TRBV20-1 with TRBJ1-6; a possible D gene is TRBD1 (6 bases). This CDR3 has 13 residues. Germline V gene lookup returns CDR1 DFQATT and CDR2 SNEGSKA (reference sequence). V was pared by 3 bases and J by 8 bases, with 11 bases between. Here the CDR3 reads CSASGTLYSPLHF. The CDR3 coding sequence is TGCAGTGCTAGCGGGACATTATATTCACCCCTCCACTTT.

This clonotype showed up many times. The chain joins TRBV5-1 to TRBJ1-5; a weak D match, TRBD1 (5 bases). CDR3 size: 14 residues. Trimming took 0 bases from V and 5 from J, leaving 9 bases between them. Looked up from germline, CDR1 is SGHRS and CDR2 is YFSETQ. CDR3 sequence reads: CASSLVGGDQPQHF. The CDR3 coding sequence is TGCGCCAGCAGCTTGGTCGGGGGGGATCAGCCCCAGCATTTT.

This clonotype was detected only a few times. The chain combines TRBV20-1 with TRBJ1-1; tentative D call: TRBD1 (5 bases). Germline V gene sequence: CDR1 DFQATT, CDR2 SNEGSKA (reference sequence). The CDR3 covers 12 residues. V was clipped by 5 bases and J by 8 bases, with 15 bases between them. This chain's CDR3 is CSAAGQAGEAFF. The CDR3, as DNA: TGCAGTGCTGCCGGACAAGCAGGAGAAGCTTTCTTT.

This clonotype was counted many times. The germline gene is not matched at one end of the junction; a read error may be the cause. This CDR3 is CASSLLGGANTGELFF. DNA of the CDR3: TGTGCTAGCAGCTTACTTGGCGGGGCGAACACCGGGGAGCTGTTTTTT. The rearrangement uses TRBV7-7 and TRBJ2-2, with D tentatively TRBD2 (6 bases). Germline CDR1 and CDR2: SSHAT and FNYEAQ (reference sequence). The CDR3 totals 16 residues.

This clonotype has at least ten counts. The chain carries TRBV5-1 and TRBJ1-5; D is unclear. V was clipped by 7 bases and J by 3 bases, with 26 bases between them. Germline V gene data show CDR1 as SGHRS and CDR2 as YFSETQ. The CDR3 is made up of 18 amino acids. The DNA of the CDR3 is TGCGCCAGCTTAAACGATCGAAAGGAACCCAGTTCCAATCAGCCCCAGCATTTT. Translating gives CASLNDRKEPSSNQPQHF.

The chain uses TRBV29-1 and TRBJ1-2; possible D gene TRBD1, 5 bases. Germline lookup yields CDR1 SQVTM and CDR2 ANQGSEA. V lost 4 bases, J lost 6 bases, and 6 bases lay in between. CDR3 length equals 10 residues. CDR3 region: CSVGQNGYTF. The CDR3 DNA reads TGCAGCGTTGGACAGAATGGCTACACCTTC.

This clonotype was seen repeatedly, ten times or more. J is TRBJ1-1 and V is TRBV12-3 or TRBV12-4; 8 positions match TRBD1. The CDR3 loop spans 14 amino acids. V was pared by 5 bases and J by 6 bases, with 8 bases of the junction left unmatched. CDR3 in DNA: TGTGCCAGCAGTAACCCAGGGGGCGAGGCTGAAGCTTTCTTT. It codes for CASSNPGGEAEAFF.

The rearrangement uses TRBV20-1 and TRBJ1-2, with 7 bases lining up with TRBD1. V lost 0 bases to trimming and J lost 8 bases; unmatched junction nucleotides: 9. The CDR3 extends over 14 amino acids. Germline V CDR1 and CDR2: DFQATT, SNEGSKA (reference sequence). CDR3 bases: TGCAGTGCTAGAGATCGAAGGGGGCCGAGAGGCTACACCTTC. It translates to CSARDRRGPRGYTF.

The table lists this clonotype with many counts. This chain links TRBV7-9 with TRBJ2-7, with 9 bases fitting TRBD2. The CDR3 is made up of 18 amino acids. The V gene's germline CDR1 is SEHNR and CDR2 FQNEAQ (reference sequence). The junction had 18 bases not matched to a gene; V was cut back by 6 bases and J by 3 bases. The CDR3 nucleotides read TGTGCCAGCAGACCCCCCTTTGCGGGAGGGCCTTTCGGCTACGAGCAGTACTTC. It codes for CASRPPFAGGPFGYEQYF.

This clonotype was observed many times. The V call is TRBV15, the J call TRBJ1-6; TRBD1 matches 9 bases. Germline CDR1 and CDR2: LNHNV and YYDKDF (reference sequence). With 5 bases clipped from V and 8 bases from J, the junction kept 10 bases outside the gene matches. The CDR3 covers 16 residues. The CDR3 protein is CATSSWPTGGDSPLHF. CDR3 sequence (DNA): TGTGCCACCAGCTCATGGCCGACAGGGGGGGATTCACCCCTCCACTTT.

This clonotype has ten or more counts. V is TRBV28 and J is TRBJ1-2; no clear D gene. CDR1 MDHEN and CDR2 SYDVKM come from the germline V gene. V gave up 7 bases and J gave up 5 bases, with 14 bases separating them. This CDR3 contains 13 residues. CDR3 nucleotide sequence: TGTGCCAGCACCGAAAGTGTCAGTTATGGCTACACCTTC. Translating it yields CASTESVSYGYTF.

This clonotype appeared a few times. J is TRBJ2-1 and V is TRBV10-3; D remains ambiguous. V lost 0 bases and J lost 3, with 3 bases in between. This CDR3 spans 13 amino acids. Germline CDR1 and CDR2: ENHRY and SYGVKD. The CDR3 nucleotides are TGTGCCATCAGTGAGTCCGGCTACAATGAGCAGTTCTTC. Its protein product is CAISESGYNEQFF.

The chain couples TRBV7-9 to TRBJ2-7; possible D gene TRBD1, 5 bases. V was shortened by 1 base and J by 3 bases, with 13 bases between the two germline ends. Germline CDR1 is SEHNR and CDR2 is FQNEAQ (reference sequence). There are 15 residues in the CDR3. The CDR3 is CASSLGLRGIYEQYF. The DNA for the CDR3 is TGTGCCAGCAGCTTAGGATTAAGGGGAATCTACGAGCAGTACTTC.